This T cell receptor (beta chain) stems from a study of T cells expressing NK-cell markers (TCRdb year 2020). With respect to the entire study: Three sorted T-cell subsets (CD3+CD56+NKG2C+, CD3+CD56+NKG2C- and CD3+CD56-NKG2C+) from fewer than 10 donors had their TCR beta-chain repertoires profiled. Seven of the eight sequenced donors were HCMV-seropositive and one was HCMV-seronegative. Randomly selected healthy volunteers, three men and five women, were used as the eight sequenced donors. Libraries were sequenced as 2 x 150 bp reads on Illumina HiSeq 2000/2500, MiSeq or NextSeq. Study-wide conclusions, independent of this receptor: For more than 5 donors, the dominant CD3+CD56+NKG2C+ clonotypes were among the top 10 CD8+ clonotypes and accounted for 1.0-7.0% of CD8+ T cells. Whether the expanded NKG2C-expressing T cell clones were specific for HCMV antigens was left unclear. Those dominant clonotypes were again the most abundant among CD3+CD56-NKG2C+ cells in a few donors, at about 25-65%.

HCMV-specific IgG was detected in serum with a commercial ELISA kit to determine HCMV serostatus. Ficoll density gradient centrifugation was used to isolate peripheral blood mononuclear cells from blood. Sequenced using an Illumina HiSeq 2000. TCR beta cDNA libraries were made by 5'RACE template switching that added a universal primer site and unique molecular identifiers. Priming for cDNA synthesis came from the TCR beta constant segment, and two successive PCR amplification steps followed. Per the source publication's procedure: MIGEC was used to demultiplex reads and group reads by UMI, and MiTCR was used to assemble and quantify clonotypes. To exclude erroneous sequences, only TCR cDNA sequences supported by at least two reads were retained. The tcR package was used for downstream repertoire analysis, and clonotypes were matched across fractions by CDR3 nucleotide sequence plus V segment. VDJmatch was used to annotate antigen specificity against VDJdb, with one amino acid substitution in CDR3 allowed. The reads were reprocessed in TCRdb, with one entry per CDR3 protein sequence and no accompanying DNA. The V and J calls shown here were made by TCRdb, not taken from the authors' results. The table for this sample records about 160,000 distinct CDR3 sequences. The ten largest clones represent roughly 18% of the sample.

Worth noting for this clonotype: Its binding antigen is unknown.

CDR3 length: 14 amino acids, cysteine to phenylalanine. DNA is not on record. The sample comprised blood T cells: a sorted CD56 or NKG2C T cell subset, CD4+ or CD8+ T cells, or bulk PBMC T cells (not recorded which). The clonotype originates from a woman between 18 and 69 years old in good health. The chain is assembled from TRBV12-3 or TRBV12-4 and TRBJ2-7; lacking DNA, the TRBD1 call made by TCRdb goes unchecked. The CDR3 here reads CASSPTTVSYEQYF.